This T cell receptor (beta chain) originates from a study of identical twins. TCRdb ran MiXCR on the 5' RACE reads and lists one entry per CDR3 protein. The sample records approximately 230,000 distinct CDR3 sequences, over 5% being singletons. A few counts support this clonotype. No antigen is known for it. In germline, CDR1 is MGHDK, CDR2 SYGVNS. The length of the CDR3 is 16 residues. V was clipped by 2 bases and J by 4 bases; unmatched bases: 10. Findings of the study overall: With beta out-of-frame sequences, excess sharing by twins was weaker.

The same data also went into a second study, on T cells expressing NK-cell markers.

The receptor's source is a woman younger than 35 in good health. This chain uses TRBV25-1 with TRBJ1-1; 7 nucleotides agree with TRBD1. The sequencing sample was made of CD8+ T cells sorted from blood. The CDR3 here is CASSERTGRGLTEAFF. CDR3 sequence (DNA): TGTGCCAGCAGTGAACGAACAGGGAGGGGGCTCACTGAAGCTTTCTTT.